This T cell receptor beta chain stems from a study of T cells after yellow fever vaccination. At the level of the study: The fractions with low cell numbers were processed using SMART-Seq v4 Ultra Low Input. Findings of the study overall: Across the CD4 and CD8 compartments, a small share of clonotypes was present in both. The bulk population could contribute abundant contaminating clonotypes to FACS-sorted repertoires. Faster peaking, at day 5 versus 15, marked a secondary response that was weaker.

In regard to this clonotype: Its antigen remains unknown.

Trimming cost V 5 bases and J 6 bases, with 15 bases left between them. This CDR3 comprises 14 residues. Germline values: CDR1 SGHAT, CDR2 FQNNGV. Using its own MiXCR run on the 5' RACE reads, TCRdb lists one record per CDR3 protein. The sample comprises about 500,000 distinct CDR3 sequences, about a sixth of which are singletons, and approximately 15% rests with the top ten. This rearrangement joins TRBV11-2 to TRBJ2-3; D is unresolved. The clonotype originates from a man aged 18 to 29 who received the YFV17D yellow fever vaccine. The sequences come from PBMCs, collected about 5 days after the first yellow fever vaccination. CDR3 sequence reads: CASSPRPSLDTQYF. For the CDR3, the DNA is TGTGCCAGCAGCCCACGGCCAAGTTTGGATACGCAGTATTTT.